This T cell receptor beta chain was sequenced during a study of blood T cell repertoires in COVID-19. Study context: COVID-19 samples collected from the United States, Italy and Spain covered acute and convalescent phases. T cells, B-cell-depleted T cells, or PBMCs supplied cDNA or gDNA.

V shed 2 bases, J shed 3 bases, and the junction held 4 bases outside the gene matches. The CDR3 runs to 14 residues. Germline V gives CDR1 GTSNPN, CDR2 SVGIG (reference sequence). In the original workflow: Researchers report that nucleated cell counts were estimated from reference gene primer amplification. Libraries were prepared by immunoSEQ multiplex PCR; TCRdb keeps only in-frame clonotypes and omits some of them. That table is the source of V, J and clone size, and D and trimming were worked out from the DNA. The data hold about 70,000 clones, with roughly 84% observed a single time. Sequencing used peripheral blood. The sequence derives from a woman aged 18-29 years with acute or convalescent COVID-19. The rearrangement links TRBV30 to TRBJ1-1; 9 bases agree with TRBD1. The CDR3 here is CAWSRTGVHTEAFF. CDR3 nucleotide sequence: TGTGCCTGGAGTCGGACAGGGGTCCACACTGAAGCTTTCTTT.